Here is one TCR beta chain with its context. Its antigen is still unknown. The protocol was immunoSEQ multiplex PCR, while the TCRdb copy is restricted to in-frame clones and leaves out a portion. The table lists approximately 64,000 clones, roughly 90% of them singletons, with over 2.5% in the top ten. The sample belongs to a study of OX40 agonist ivuxolimab in advanced cancers. Study-level results: Low normalized T-cell clonal expansion was also seen in some nonresponders.

CDR1 and CDR2 (germline): LNHDA, SQIVND (reference sequence). With V trimmed by 5 bases and J by 7 bases, 9 bases remained unmatched. This CDR3 contains 15 residues. The clonotype was recovered from an adult with an advanced solid tumor such as melanoma, head and neck, liver or kidney cancer. Sequenced material: CD4+ or CD8+ T cells sorted from blood, taken in a trial of the OX40 agonist ivuxolimab. J is TRBJ1-5 and V is TRBV19; 9 nucleotides agree with TRBD1. The CDR3 bases are TGTGCCAGTAGTTACCGACAGGGGGAAGGGCAGCCCCAGCATTTT. As protein: CASSYRQGEGQPQHF.